These 16 T cell receptor beta chains were sequenced from one sample in a study of shared clonotypes between healthy human individuals. Clones were read by immunoSEQ multiplex PCR, and TCRdb kept only the in-frame ones, dropping some. This table has a few million clones, about nine tenths appearing once. Sequencing used naive CD4+ T cells from PBMCs. The subset is: CD45RA+ positively selected. The origin of the receptors is a man between 18 and 29 years old in good health. Some clones in this sample may be carry-over from other donors' samples.

This chain links TRBV7-9 with TRBJ2-7; TRBD1 matches at 9 bases. With V trimmed by 8 bases and J by 0 bases, 5 bases remained unmatched. Per germline, CDR1 SEHNR and CDR2 FQNEAQ (reference sequence). This CDR3 contains 14 residues. The CDR3 coding sequence is TGTGCCAGCGTGAGGACAGGGGCCTCCTACGAGCAGTACTTC. It translates to CASVRTGASYEQYF.

Regarding this clone: Within the sample, other DNA sequences also encode this same CDR3. J is TRBJ2-2 and V is TRBV2; the D is unclear. Germline V CDR1 and CDR2: SNHLY, FYNNEI. The CDR3 extends over 11 amino acids. V lost 6 bases to trimming and J lost 5 bases, with 4 bases between them. The CDR3 DNA sequence: TGTGCCAGCAGGGGGACCGGGGAGCTGTTTTTT. As protein: CASRGTGELFF.

The chain couples TRBV7-2 to TRBJ1-4, with D uncertain. Germline CDR1 SGHTA, CDR2 FQGNSA. The CDR3 spans 15 residues. V lost 2 bases to trimming and J lost 7 bases, with 14 bases between them. The CDR3 nucleotides read TGTGCCAGCAGCTTATTTTCTCCAGGTGCTGAAAAACTGTTTTTT. This translates into CASSLFSPGAEKLFF.

This chain uses TRBV7-2 with TRBJ2-3; perhaps TRBD2 as D (6 bases). Germline V gene sequence: CDR1 SGHTA, CDR2 FQGNSA. The V end was cut by 1 base, the J end by 5 bases, with 13 bases between. The length of the CDR3 is 15 residues. The CDR3 region is CASSLEPRGRDTQYF. In DNA, the CDR3 is TGTGCCAGCAGCTTAGAACCCCGGGGGAGAGATACGCAGTATTTT.

V and J are TRBV18 and TRBJ2-1; D remains ambiguous. Per the germline V gene, CDR1 is KGHSH and CDR2 is LQKENI. This CDR3 comprises 14 residues. V shed 3 bases and J shed 4 bases, with 10 bases lying between them. CDR3 sequence (DNA): TGTGCCAGCTCACCGGGTTATACATACAATGAGCAGTTCTTC. The encoded protein is CASSPGYTYNEQFF.

The rearrangement links TRBV5-1 to TRBJ1-4; a possible D gene is TRBD1 (6 bases). V lost 7 bases and J lost 8, with 15 bases in between. CDR3 length equals 13 residues. Germline CDR1 reads SGHRS; CDR2 reads YFSETQ. CDR3 amino acids: CASQGPPGEKLFF. CDR3 nucleotide sequence: TGCGCCAGCCAGGGGCCGCCGGGGGAAAAACTGTTTTTT.

This chain connects TRBV5-1 to TRBJ2-7; 7 bases are a match to TRBD1. V lost 3 bases, J lost 5 bases, and 8 bases stayed unmatched. This CDR3 has 14 amino acids. Germline V lookup: CDR1 SGHRS, CDR2 YFSETQ. For the CDR3, the DNA is TGCGCCAGCAGCTCCCGACAGGGTAGGGACGAGCAGTACTTC. This sequence encodes CASSSRQGRDEQYF.

This rearrangement joins TRBV6-9 to TRBJ1-1; D unclear. Trimming removed 8 bases from V and 6 bases from J, with 16 bases in between. The germline V gene has CDR1 MNHGY and CDR2 SVAAGI. The CDR3 length is 13 residues. The CDR3 is CASSKLGYAEAFF. DNA for the CDR3: TGTGCCAGCTCAAAACTAGGGTACGCTGAAGCTTTCTTT.

This chain connects TRBV5-3 to TRBJ1-5; D not resolved. TRBV5-3 counts as an open reading frame of uncertain function. V dropped 4 bases and J dropped 4 bases, with 21 bases sitting between them. The CDR3 sequence is 17 residues long. DNA of the CDR3: TGTGCCAGAAGCCCTCTGGGTGGCAGTAGAACTAATCAGCCCCAGCATTTT. This gives the protein CARSPLGGSRTNQPQHF.

The gene calls are TRBV28 and TRBJ2-3; D is unresolved. CDR1 and CDR2 from the germline V gene are MDHEN and SYDVKM. Between the trimmed V and J ends, which lost 6 bases and 4 bases, there was a span of 14 bases. This CDR3 contains 14 residues. CDR3 sequence (DNA): TGTGCCAGCAGCCTCCCATGGGGTTCAGATACGCAGTATTTT. It yields the protein CASSLPWGSDTQYF.

The chain links TRBV5-5 to TRBJ2-4; D possibly corresponds to TRBD2 (6 bases). Germline V gives CDR1 SGHKS, CDR2 YYEKEE (reference sequence). This CDR3 has 14 residues. Trimming left V 4 bases short and J 2 bases short, with 10 bases between. The CDR3 protein is CASSQGLSKNIQYF. In nucleotides, the CDR3 is TGTGCCAGCAGCCAGGGACTCTCCAAAAACATTCAGTACTTC.

A few counts support this clone. The gene calls are TRBV7-2 and TRBJ1-2, with D perhaps matching TRBD1 (5 bases). V was pared by 5 bases and J by 4 bases, with 11 bases between. Per germline, CDR1 SGHTA and CDR2 FQGNSA. The CDR3 extends over 13 amino acids. CDR3 sequence: CASSQTGVYGYTF. The DNA for the CDR3 is TGTGCCAGCAGCCAAACAGGAGTCTATGGCTACACCTTC.

The chain recombines TRBV5-1 with TRBJ2-1; the D gene could be TRBD1 or TRBD2 (6 bases each). Germline assignment: CDR1 SGHRS and CDR2 YFSETQ. Between the trimmed V and J ends, which lost 3 bases and 7 bases, there was a span of 11 bases. This CDR3 region has 13 residues. The CDR3 protein is CASSSPGANEQFF. CDR3 DNA: TGCGCCAGCAGCTCGCCGGGGGCAAATGAGCAGTTCTTC.

The chain joins TRBV2 to TRBJ1-4, with D hard to call. Germline CDR1 is SNHLY and CDR2 is FYNNEI. The CDR3 is 14 residues long. V lost 10 bases, J lost 0 bases, and 12 bases lay in between. CDR3 in amino acids: CANTLQATNEKLFF. The CDR3 coding sequence is TGTGCCAACACCTTGCAAGCAACTAATGAAAAACTGTTTTTT. The entire variable domain, with the rest obtained from reference TRBV2 and TRBJ1-4, is as follows: EPEVTQTPSHQVTQMGQEVILRCVPISNHLYFYWYRQILGQKVEFLVSFYNNEISEKSEIFDDQFSVERPDGSNFTLKIRSTKLEDSAMYFCANTLQATNEKLFFGSGTQLSVL.

The chain is built from TRBV7-2 and TRBJ1-4; D gene uncertain. Looked up from germline, CDR1 is SGHTA and CDR2 is FQGNSA. CDR3 length: 16 residues. Trimming pared 3 bases from V and 7 bases from J, leaving 18 bases between. The DNA of the CDR3 is TGTGCCAGCAGCTTTCAGTCAGGAGGGCGCGGTGAAAAACTGTTTTTT. This encodes CASSFQSGGRGEKLFF.

The chain recombines TRBV28 with TRBJ2-2; 10 bases are a match to TRBD2. This CDR3 has 17 residues. Looked up from germline, CDR1 is MDHEN and CDR2 is SYDVKM. The trim removed 6 bases at V and 1 base at J, leaving 8 bases unmatched. CDR3 sequence reads: CASRRIGLAENTGELFF. In nucleotides, the CDR3 is TGTGCCAGCAGGCGAATCGGACTAGCGGAGAACACCGGGGAGCTGTTTTTT.